This T cell receptor beta chain was found in a study of cytomegalovirus exposure and HLA in healthy donors. Study-wide background: Early release data held tens of millions of unique TCRs from HLA-typed donors.

Unmatched junction bases numbered 8, after V lost 4 bases and J lost 4 bases. CDR1 is SGHRS, CDR2 YFSETQ, per germline. The CDR3 is made up of 15 amino acids. 60 Vbeta and 13 Jbeta primers were used in PCR. Method: immunoSEQ multiplex PCR; TCRdb's copy keeps in-frame clones and lacks some. The table has around 120,000 clones, roughly 69% seen once. A note on this clone: Its antigen is not identified.

Study-wide points: Overall, approximately 180 TCR beta chains were annotated as cytomegalovirus-associated.

This sequence originates from a middle-aged man in good health and CMV-seropositive. V and J are TRBV5-1 and TRBJ2-7, with 10 bases identical to TRBD1. Material: PBMCs. Here the CDR3 reads CASSPSTGGVYEQYF. The CDR3 region has the DNA TGCGCCAGCAGCCCCTCGACAGGGGGCGTGTACGAGCAGTACTTC.